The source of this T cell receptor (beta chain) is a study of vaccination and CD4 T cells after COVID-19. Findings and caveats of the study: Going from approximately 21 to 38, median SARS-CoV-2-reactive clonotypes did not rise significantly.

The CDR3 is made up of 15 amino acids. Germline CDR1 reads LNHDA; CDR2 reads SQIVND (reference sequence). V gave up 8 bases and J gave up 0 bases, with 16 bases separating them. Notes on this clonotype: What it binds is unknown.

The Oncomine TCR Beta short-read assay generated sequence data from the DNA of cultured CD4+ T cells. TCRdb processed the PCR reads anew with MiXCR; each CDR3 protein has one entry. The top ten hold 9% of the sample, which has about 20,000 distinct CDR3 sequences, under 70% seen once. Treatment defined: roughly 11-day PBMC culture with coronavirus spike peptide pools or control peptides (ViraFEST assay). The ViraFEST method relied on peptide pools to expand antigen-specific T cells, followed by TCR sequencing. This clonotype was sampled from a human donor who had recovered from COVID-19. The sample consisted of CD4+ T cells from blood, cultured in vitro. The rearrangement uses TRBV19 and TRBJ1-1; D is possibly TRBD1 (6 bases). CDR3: CASSSGDAVNTEAFF. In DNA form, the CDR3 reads TGTGCCAGTTCTTCAGGGGACGCCGTGAACACTGAAGCTTTCTTT.